This T cell receptor beta chain appears in the sequencing data of a study of siplizumab effects on memory and regulatory T cells. Libraries were prepared by immunoSEQ multiplex PCR; TCRdb keeps only in-frame clonotypes and omits some of them. Of about 100,000 clones in the sample, 80% to 95% were seen once. The germline V and J ends were trimmed by 2 bases and 7 bases, with 14 bases remaining between them. The CDR3 is made up of 15 amino acids. Germline CDR1 MNHEY, CDR2 SVGAGI. The chain combines TRBV6-5 with TRBJ2-2; D is unclear. The clonotype was recovered from a human donor in good health. Specimen: non-Treg CD4+ T cells sorted from blood. The CDR3 DNA sequence: TGTGCCAGCAGTTACCGCAAGCCGCTGGGCGGGGAGCTGTTTTTT. It specifies CASSYRKPLGGELFF.